A single sample gave rise to the 14 T cell receptor beta chains below, sequenced in a study of shared clonotypes between healthy human individuals. Sequenced by immunoSEQ multiplex PCR; TCRdb stores in-frame clones only, minus some. The repertoire holds over 950,000 clones, with about 80% as singletons. Sequenced material: memory CD4+ T cells from PBMCs. Subset defined: CD45RA-negative fraction. All receptors derive from a man between 18 and 29 years old in good health. Some clones in this sample may be carry-over from other donors' samples.

This clone was detected ten times or more. This sequence joins TRBV19 and TRBJ2-2; no reliable D call. Between the trimmed V and J ends, which lost 9 bases and 2 bases, there was a span of 13 bases. The CDR3 contains 14 residues. Germline CDR1 LNHDA, CDR2 SQIVND (reference sequence). CDR3 region: CASKRQSNTGELFF. DNA of the CDR3: TGTGCCAGCAAAAGGCAGAGCAACACCGGGGAGCTGTTTTTT.

The rearrangement links TRBV5-1 to TRBJ2-5; D possibly uses TRBD1 or TRBD2 (5 bases each). The V end lost 0 bases, the J end lost 2 bases, and 17 bases lay between the germline ends. CDR1 SGHRS and CDR2 YFSETQ come from the germline V gene. This CDR3 has 17 residues. The CDR3 sequence: CASSLALVGTAQETQYF. In nucleotides, the CDR3 is TGCGCCAGCAGCTTGGCCTTGGTCGGGACGGCACAAGAGACCCAGTACTTC. The whole variable domain, filled in from reference TRBV5-1 and TRBJ2-5, reads KAGVTQTPRYLIKTRGQQVTLSCSPISGHRSVSWYQQTPGQGLQFLFEYFSETQRNKGNFPGRFSGRQFSNSRSEMNVSTLELGDSALYLCASSLALVGTAQETQYFGPGTRLLVL.

This chain joins TRBV27 and TRBJ2-7; 9 bases fit TRBD1. This CDR3 spans 18 amino acids. Germline V gene sequence: CDR1 MNHEY, CDR2 SMNVEV (reference sequence). Losses at the gene ends were 3 bases for V and 5 bases for J; bases not matched to a gene: 17. CDR3 sequence reads: CASSLRTTGTGSSHEQYF. CDR3 DNA: TGTGCCAGCAGTTTGCGGACGACCGGGACAGGGTCGAGCCACGAGCAGTACTTC.

The J gene is TRBJ2-5, the V gene TRBV19; 14 nucleotides match TRBD2. The germline gives CDR1 LNHDA, CDR2 SQIVND (reference sequence). The junction had 10 bases not matched to a gene; V was cut back by 5 bases and J by 5 bases. There are 17 residues in the CDR3. CDR3: CASSFRLAGGMVETQYF. The CDR3 DNA reads as TGTGCCAGTAGTTTCCGACTAGCGGGAGGGATGGTGGAGACCCAGTACTTC.

The V gene is TRBV5-1, the J gene TRBJ2-1; 11 bases line up with TRBD1. Germline V gene sequence: CDR1 SGHRS, CDR2 YFSETQ. Trimming cost V 2 bases and J 6 bases; bases outside gene matches: 7. This CDR3 region has 16 residues. The CDR3 region is CASSLTAGTGGNEQFF. In DNA form, the CDR3 reads TGCGCCAGCAGCTTAACAGCCGGGACAGGGGGCAATGAGCAGTTCTTC. The full variable domain, its missing parts supplied by reference TRBV5-1 and TRBJ2-1, is KAGVTQTPRYLIKTRGQQVTLSCSPISGHRSVSWYQQTPGQGLQFLFEYFSETQRNKGNFPGRFSGRQFSNSRSEMNVSTLELGDSALYLCASSLTAGTGGNEQFFGPGTRLTVL.

A few counts support this clone. The chain joins TRBV27 to TRBJ2-2; D assignment may be TRBD1 or TRBD2 (5 bases each). Trimming removed 1 base from V and 2 bases from J, with 11 bases in between. Germline CDR1 MNHEY, CDR2 SMNVEV (reference sequence). The CDR3 is made up of 16 amino acids. The CDR3 DNA reads TGTGCCAGCAGTTTATTCGGGACGGTTAACACCGGGGAGCTGTTTTTT. Its protein is CASSLFGTVNTGELFF.

CDR3 protein: CASSQSGTHTRSEKLFF. The CDR3 bases are TGCGCCAGCAGCCAGTCCGGGACCCATACGAGGAGTGAAAAACTGTTTTTT. This chain joins TRBV4-3 and TRBJ1-4; D perhaps matches TRBD1 (5 bases). The germline V and J ends were trimmed by 3 bases and 7 bases, with 21 bases remaining between them. The CDR3 is made up of 17 amino acids. CDR1 is LGHNA and CDR2 is YSLEER in the germline V gene.

The chain links TRBV13 to TRBJ2-5; TRBD2 agrees at 7 bases. This CDR3 region has 13 residues. With 6 bases clipped from V and 5 bases from J, the junction kept 6 bases outside the gene matches. Germline CDR1 is PRHDT and CDR2 is FYEKMQ (reference sequence). CDR3 residues: CASRGEGVETQYF. The CDR3 DNA sequence: TGTGCCAGCAGGGGGGAGGGTGTTGAGACCCAGTACTTC.

This chain uses TRBV7-2 with TRBJ2-4, with 10 bases matching TRBD2. The CDR3 has 14 amino acids. The junction had 1 base not matched to a gene; V was cut back by 2 bases and J by 6 bases. Germline CDR1 is SGHTA and CDR2 is FQGNSA. The CDR3 sequence is CASSLWTSGNIQYF. Written as DNA, the CDR3 is TGTGCCAGCAGCTTATGGACTAGCGGAAACATTCAGTACTTC.

The chain couples TRBV7-8 to TRBJ2-2; 16 bases are shared with TRBD2. J was trimmed by 4 bases and V by 5 bases; bases with no gene match: 4. Germline assignment: CDR1 SGHVS and CDR2 FQNEAQ. The CDR3 runs 17 residues. CDR3 loop: CASSPGTSGRVTGELFF. Written as DNA, the CDR3 is TGTGCCAGCAGCCCGGGGACTAGCGGGAGGGTCACCGGGGAGCTGTTTTTT.

In DNA form, the CDR3 reads TGTGCCTGGAGTGTGCGGGGGGCTGGGGTGGAGCAGTACTTC. It codes for CAWSVRGAGVEQYF. The chain has TRBV30 and TRBJ2-7; TRBD2 aligns across 8 bases. This CDR3 is 14 amino acids long. Trimming at V came to 0 bases and at J to 7 bases, leaving 8 bases not matched to a gene. Germline assignment: CDR1 GTSNPN and CDR2 SVGIG (reference sequence).

About this clone itself: This could be a read error, since a much larger clone is one nucleotide away. The sample has other DNA sequences that encode this CDR3 too. The J gene is TRBJ2-2, the V gene TRBV27; no firm D call. Trimming removed 6 bases at V and 2 bases at J, with 4 bases between. Germline loops: CDR1 MNHEY, CDR2 SMNVEV (reference sequence). The CDR3 has 12 residues. The CDR3: CASSRNTGELFF. CDR3 in DNA: TGTGCCAGCAGCCGCAACACCGGGGAGCTGTTTTTT.

Of note for this clone: Distinct nucleotide sequences in the sample also encode this CDR3. CDR3 DNA: TGTGCCAGCAGCTTAGGAGGCGGGAGGCAAGAGACCCAGTACTTC. Protein: CASSLGGGRQETQYF. The chain recombines TRBV7-8 with TRBJ2-5, with TRBD2 matching 8 bases. CDR1 is SGHVS and CDR2 is FQNEAQ in the germline V gene. V shed 1 base, J shed 2 bases, and the junction held 3 bases outside the gene matches. The CDR3 totals 15 residues. Variable domain in full (rest from reference TRBV7-8 and TRBJ2-5): GAGVSQSPRYKVAKRGQDVALRCDPISGHVSLFWYQQALGQGPEFLTYFQNEAQLDKSGLPSDRFFAERPEGSVSTLKIQRTQQEDSAVYLCASSLGGGRQETQYFGPGTRLLVL.

The V and J genes are TRBV30 and TRBJ2-5, with 9 bases that match TRBD1. The ends lost 3 bases at V and 3 bases at J; junction bases unmatched: 2. The germline gives CDR1 GTSNPN, CDR2 SVGIG (reference sequence). CDR3 size: 13 residues. The CDR3 coding sequence is TGTGCCTGGAGGTGGACAGGGGAAGAGACCCAGTACTTC. It codes for CAWRWTGEETQYF. Using reference TRBV30 and TRBJ2-5 for the parts outside the CDR3, the full variable domain is SQTIHQWPATLVQPVGSPLSLECTVEGTSNPNLYWYRQAAGRGLQLLFYSVGIGQISSEVPQNLSASRPQDRQFILSSKKLLLSDSGFYLCAWRWTGEETQYFGPGTRLLVL.